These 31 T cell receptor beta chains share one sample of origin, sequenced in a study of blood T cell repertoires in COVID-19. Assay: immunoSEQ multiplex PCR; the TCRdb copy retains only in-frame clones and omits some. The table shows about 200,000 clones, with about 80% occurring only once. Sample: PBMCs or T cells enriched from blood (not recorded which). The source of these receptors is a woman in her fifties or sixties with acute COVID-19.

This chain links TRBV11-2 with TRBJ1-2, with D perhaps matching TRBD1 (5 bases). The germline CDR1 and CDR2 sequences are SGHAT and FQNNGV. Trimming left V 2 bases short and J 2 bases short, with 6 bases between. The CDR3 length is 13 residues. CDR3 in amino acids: CASSLSGNYGYTF. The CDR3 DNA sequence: TGTGCCAGCAGCTTATCAGGGAACTATGGCTACACCTTC.

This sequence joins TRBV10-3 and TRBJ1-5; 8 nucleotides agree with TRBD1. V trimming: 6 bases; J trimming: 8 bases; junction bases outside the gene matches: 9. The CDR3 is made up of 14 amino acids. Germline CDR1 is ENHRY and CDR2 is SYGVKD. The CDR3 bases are TGTGCCATCAGCCCGGGACAGGATGTGGAGCCCCAGCATTTT. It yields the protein CAISPGQDVEPQHF.

CDR3 amino acids: CASSLSGSDEKLFF. CDR3 DNA sequence: TGTGCCAGCAGCCTATCAGGGTCCGATGAAAAACTGTTTTTT. The chain uses TRBV7-2 and TRBJ1-4, with D possibly being TRBD1 (5 bases). The germline CDR1 and CDR2 sequences are SGHTA and FQGNSA. The CDR3 consists of 14 residues. With 5 bases removed from V and 6 bases from J, the gap between germline ends came to 13 bases.

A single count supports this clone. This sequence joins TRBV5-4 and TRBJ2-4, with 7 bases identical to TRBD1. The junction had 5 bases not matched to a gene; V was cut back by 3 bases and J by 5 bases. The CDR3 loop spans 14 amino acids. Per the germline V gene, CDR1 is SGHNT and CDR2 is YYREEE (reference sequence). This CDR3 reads CASSSAGTENIQYF. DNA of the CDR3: TGTGCCAGCAGCTCAGCCGGGACAGAAAACATTCAGTACTTC.

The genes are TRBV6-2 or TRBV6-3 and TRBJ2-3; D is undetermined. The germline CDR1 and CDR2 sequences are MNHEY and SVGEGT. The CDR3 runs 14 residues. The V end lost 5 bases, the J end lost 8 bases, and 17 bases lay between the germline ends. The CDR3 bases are TGTGCCAGCAGTCCCCTCGGTCCGCTAGGTACGCAGTATTTT. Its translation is CASSPLGPLGTQYF.

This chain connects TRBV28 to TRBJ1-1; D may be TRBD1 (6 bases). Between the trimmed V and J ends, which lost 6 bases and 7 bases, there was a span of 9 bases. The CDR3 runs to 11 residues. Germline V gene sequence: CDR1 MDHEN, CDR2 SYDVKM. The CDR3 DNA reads TGTGCCAGCAGCTGGGGGCTTGAAGCTTTCTTT. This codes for CASSWGLEAFF.

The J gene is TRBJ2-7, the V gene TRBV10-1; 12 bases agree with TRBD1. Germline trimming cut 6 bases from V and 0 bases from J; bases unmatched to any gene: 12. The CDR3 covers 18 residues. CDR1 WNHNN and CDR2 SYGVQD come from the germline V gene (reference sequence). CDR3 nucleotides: TGCGCCAGCAGCACCGGGACAGGGGGCAGGCTGAGCTCCTACGAGCAGTACGTC. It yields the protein CASSTGTGGRLSSYEQYV.

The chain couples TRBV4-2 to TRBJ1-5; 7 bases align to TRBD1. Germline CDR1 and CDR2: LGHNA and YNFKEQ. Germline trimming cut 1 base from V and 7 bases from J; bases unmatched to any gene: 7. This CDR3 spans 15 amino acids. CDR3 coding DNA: TGTGCCAGCAGCCAAGTAGGACAGGATCGACAGCCCCAGCATTTT. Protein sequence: CASSQVGQDRQPQHF.

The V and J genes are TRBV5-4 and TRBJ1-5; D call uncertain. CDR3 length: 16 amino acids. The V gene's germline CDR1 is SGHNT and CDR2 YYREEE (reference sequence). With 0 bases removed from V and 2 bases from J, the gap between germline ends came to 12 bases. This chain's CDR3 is CASSLGGPGGNQPQHF. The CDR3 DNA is TGTGCCAGCAGCTTGGGAGGGCCCGGGGGCAATCAGCCCCAGCATTTT.

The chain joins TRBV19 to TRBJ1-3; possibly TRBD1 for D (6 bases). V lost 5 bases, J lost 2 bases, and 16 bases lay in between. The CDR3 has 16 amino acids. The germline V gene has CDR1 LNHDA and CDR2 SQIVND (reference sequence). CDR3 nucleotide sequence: TGTGCCAGTAGTTTCCTACAGGGTGGAACTGGAAACACCATATATTTT. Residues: CASSFLQGGTGNTIYF.

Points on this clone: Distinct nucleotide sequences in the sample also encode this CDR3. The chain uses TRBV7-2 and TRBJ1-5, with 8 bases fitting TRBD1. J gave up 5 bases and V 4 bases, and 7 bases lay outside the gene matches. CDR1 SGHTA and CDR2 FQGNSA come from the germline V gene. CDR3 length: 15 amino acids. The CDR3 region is CASSSGTGGYQPQHF. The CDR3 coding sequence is TGTGCCAGCAGCTCCGGGACAGGAGGGTATCAGCCCCAGCATTTT.

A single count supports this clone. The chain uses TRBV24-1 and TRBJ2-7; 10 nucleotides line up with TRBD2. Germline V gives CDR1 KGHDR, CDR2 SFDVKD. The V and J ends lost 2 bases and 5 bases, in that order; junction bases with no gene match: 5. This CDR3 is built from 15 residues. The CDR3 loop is CATSDSAGGPDEQYF. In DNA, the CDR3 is TGTGCCACCAGTGATTCAGCGGGAGGGCCGGACGAGCAGTACTTC.

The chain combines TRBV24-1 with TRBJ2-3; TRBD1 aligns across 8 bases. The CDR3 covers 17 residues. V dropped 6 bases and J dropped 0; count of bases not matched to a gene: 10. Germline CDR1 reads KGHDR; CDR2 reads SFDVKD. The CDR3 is CATSLRGRGPSTDTQYF. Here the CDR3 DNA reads TGTGCCACCAGTCTGCGGGGCAGGGGGCCTAGCACAGATACGCAGTATTTT.

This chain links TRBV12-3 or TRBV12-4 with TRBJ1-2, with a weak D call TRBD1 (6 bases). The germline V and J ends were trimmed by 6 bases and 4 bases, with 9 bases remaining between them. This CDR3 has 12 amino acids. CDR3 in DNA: TGTGCCAGCAGGGACAGTGTCTATGGCTACACCTTC. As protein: CASRDSVYGYTF.

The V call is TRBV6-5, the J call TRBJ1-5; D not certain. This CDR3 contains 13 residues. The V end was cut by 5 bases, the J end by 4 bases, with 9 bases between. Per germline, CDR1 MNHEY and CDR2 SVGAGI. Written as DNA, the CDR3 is TGTGCCAGCAGTAACACCGAAAATCAGCCCCAGCATTTT. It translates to CASSNTENQPQHF.

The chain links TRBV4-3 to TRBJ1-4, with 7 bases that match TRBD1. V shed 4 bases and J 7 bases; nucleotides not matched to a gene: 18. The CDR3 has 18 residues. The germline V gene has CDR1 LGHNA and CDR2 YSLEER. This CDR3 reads CASSPPRTGRLNGEKLFF. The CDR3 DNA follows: TGCGCCAGCAGCCCGCCTAGGACAGGCAGACTCAATGGTGAAAAACTGTTTTTT.

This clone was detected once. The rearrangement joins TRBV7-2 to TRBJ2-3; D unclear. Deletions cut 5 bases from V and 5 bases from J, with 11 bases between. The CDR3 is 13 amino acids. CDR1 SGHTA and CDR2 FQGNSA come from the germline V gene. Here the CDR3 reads CASSPTLGDTQYF. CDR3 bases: TGTGCCAGCAGCCCCACGCTAGGAGATACGCAGTATTTT.

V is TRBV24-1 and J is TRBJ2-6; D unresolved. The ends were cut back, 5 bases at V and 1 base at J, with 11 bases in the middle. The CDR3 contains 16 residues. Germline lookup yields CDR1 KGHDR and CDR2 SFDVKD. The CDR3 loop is CATSGLRSSGANVLTF. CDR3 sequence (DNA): TGTGCCACCAGTGGGCTTCGGAGTTCTGGGGCCAACGTCCTGACTTTC.

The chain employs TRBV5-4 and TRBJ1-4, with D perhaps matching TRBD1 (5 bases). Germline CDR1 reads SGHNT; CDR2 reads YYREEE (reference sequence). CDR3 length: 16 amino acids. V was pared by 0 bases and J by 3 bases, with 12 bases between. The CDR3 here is CASSLGQPQSNEKLFF. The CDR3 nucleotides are TGTGCCAGCAGCTTGGGACAGCCGCAGTCTAATGAAAAACTGTTTTTT.

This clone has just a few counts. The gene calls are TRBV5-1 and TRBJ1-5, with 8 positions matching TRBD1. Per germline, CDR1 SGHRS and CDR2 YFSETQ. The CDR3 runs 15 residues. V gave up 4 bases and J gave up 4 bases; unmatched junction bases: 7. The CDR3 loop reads CASSLDGQGNQPQHF. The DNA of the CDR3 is TGCGCCAGCAGCCTGGATGGACAGGGAAATCAGCCCCAGCATTTT.

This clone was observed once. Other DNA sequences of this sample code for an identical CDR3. CDR3 sequence: CASSPNENQPQHF. CDR3 nucleotide sequence: TGTGCCAGCTCACCAAATGAGAATCAGCCCCAGCATTTT. The chain combines TRBV18 with TRBJ1-5; D ambiguous. This CDR3 contains 13 residues. CDR1 is KGHSH, CDR2 LQKENI, per germline. V shed 2 bases and J shed 4 bases, with 6 bases lying between them.

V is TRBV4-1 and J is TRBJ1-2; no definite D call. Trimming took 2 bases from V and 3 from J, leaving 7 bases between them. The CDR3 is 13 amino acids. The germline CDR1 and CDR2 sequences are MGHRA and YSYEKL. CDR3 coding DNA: TGCGCCAGCAGCCAACAGGCATACTATGGCTACACCTTC. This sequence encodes CASSQQAYYGYTF.

The chain's CDR3 is CASSYAQAGYTTDTQYF. CDR3 sequence (DNA): TGTGCCAGCAGTTACGCCCAAGCGGGCTATACCACAGATACGCAGTATTTT. The rearrangement links TRBV6-2 or TRBV6-3 to TRBJ2-3; TRBD2 might be the D (6 bases). Germline V gives CDR1 MNHEY, CDR2 SVGEGT. V was shortened by 2 bases and J by 2 bases, with 17 bases between the two germline ends. The CDR3 is 17 residues long.

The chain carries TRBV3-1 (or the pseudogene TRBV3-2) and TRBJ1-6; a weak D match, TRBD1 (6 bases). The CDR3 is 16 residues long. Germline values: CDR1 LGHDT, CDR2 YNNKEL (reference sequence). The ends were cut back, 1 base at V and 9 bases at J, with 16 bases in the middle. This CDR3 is CASSQGGGGAGSPLHF. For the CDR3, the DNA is TGTGCCAGCAGCCAAGGTGGAGGGGGGGCTGGTTCACCCCTCCACTTT.

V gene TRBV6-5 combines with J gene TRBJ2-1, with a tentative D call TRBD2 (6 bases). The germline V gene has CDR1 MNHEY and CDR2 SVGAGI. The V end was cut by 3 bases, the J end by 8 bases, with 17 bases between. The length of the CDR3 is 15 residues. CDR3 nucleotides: TGTGCCAGCAGTTATTCCGGCGGGGCCGAGCATGAGCAGTTCTTC. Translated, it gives CASSYSGGAEHEQFF.

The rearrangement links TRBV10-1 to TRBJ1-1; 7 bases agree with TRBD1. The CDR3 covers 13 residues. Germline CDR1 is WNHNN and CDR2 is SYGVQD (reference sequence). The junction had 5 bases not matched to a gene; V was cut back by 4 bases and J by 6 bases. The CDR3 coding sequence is TGCGCCAGCAGTGGCCTGACAGGGTCTGAAGCTTTCTTT. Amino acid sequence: CASSGLTGSEAFF.

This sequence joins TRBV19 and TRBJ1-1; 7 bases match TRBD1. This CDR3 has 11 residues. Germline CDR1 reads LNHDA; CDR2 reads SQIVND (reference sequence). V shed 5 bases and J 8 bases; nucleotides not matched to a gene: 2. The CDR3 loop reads CASSGQVEAFF. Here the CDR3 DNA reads TGTGCCAGTAGTGGACAGGTGGAAGCTTTCTTT.

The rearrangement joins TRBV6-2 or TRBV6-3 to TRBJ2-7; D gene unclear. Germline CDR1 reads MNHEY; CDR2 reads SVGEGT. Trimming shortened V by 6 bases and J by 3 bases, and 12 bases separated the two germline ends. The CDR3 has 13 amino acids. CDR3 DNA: TGTGCCAGCAGCGTATTAGATAGCTACGAGCAGTACTTC. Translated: CASSVLDSYEQYF.

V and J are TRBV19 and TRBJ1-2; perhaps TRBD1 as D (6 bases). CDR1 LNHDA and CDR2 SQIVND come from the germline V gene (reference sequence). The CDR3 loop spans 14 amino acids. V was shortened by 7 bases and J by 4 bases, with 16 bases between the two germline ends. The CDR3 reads CASTAGQLVYGYTF. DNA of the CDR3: TGTGCCAGTACCGCCGGACAGCTGGTCTATGGCTACACCTTC.

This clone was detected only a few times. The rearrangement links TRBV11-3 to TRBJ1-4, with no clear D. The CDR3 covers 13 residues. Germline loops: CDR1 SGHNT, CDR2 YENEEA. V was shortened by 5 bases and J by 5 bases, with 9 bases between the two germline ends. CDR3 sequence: CASSAGVNEKLFF. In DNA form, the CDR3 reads TGTGCCAGCAGCGCCGGGGTCAATGAAAAACTGTTTTTT.

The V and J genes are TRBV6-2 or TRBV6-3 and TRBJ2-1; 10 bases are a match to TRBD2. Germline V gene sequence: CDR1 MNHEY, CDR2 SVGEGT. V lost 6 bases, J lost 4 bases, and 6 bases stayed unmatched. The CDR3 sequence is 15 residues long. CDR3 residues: CASSLSGGLYNEQFF. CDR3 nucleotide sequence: TGTGCCAGCAGCCTTAGCGGGGGGTTGTACAATGAGCAGTTCTTC.